A single sample gave rise to the 20 T cell receptor beta chains below, sequenced in a study of cytomegalovirus exposure and HLA in healthy donors. Vbeta (60) and Jbeta (13) primers were used in the PCR. The protocol was immunoSEQ multiplex PCR, while the TCRdb copy is restricted to in-frame clones and leaves out a portion. The sample has 75,000 to 100,000 clones; 65% to 85% are singletons. The sample was PBMCs. The receptor source for this set is a middle-aged man in good health and CMV-seronegative.

The chain carries TRBV30 and TRBJ2-5, with TRBD1 matching 8 bases. The J call may be wrong; the DNA end is better matched by TRBJ2-7. This CDR3 contains 15 residues. Germline-derived CDR1 and CDR2 are GTSNPN and SVGIG (reference sequence). The CDR3 sequence is CAWLPGGLASYEQYF. The CDR3 DNA sequence: TGTGCCTGGTTACCAGGGGGCTTGGCGTCCTACGAGCAGTACTTC.

The chain combines TRBV4-2 with TRBJ2-2, with 10 bases aligning to TRBD1. This CDR3 has 16 residues. Germline V gives CDR1 LGHNA, CDR2 YNFKEQ. V was pared by 3 bases and J by 5 bases, with 6 bases of the junction left unmatched. DNA of the CDR3: TGTGCCAGCAGCCAGATAGGACAGGGGGGAACCGGGGAGCTGTTTTTT. Its translation: CASSQIGQGGTGELFF.

The chain combines TRBV11-2 with TRBJ2-3, with TRBD2 matching 10 bases. The CDR3 is 15 amino acids. J lost 3 bases, V lost 4 bases, and 4 bases had no gene match. Germline CDR1 and CDR2: SGHAT and FQNNGV. The CDR3 reads CASSSSGRGTDTQYF. The CDR3, as DNA: TGTGCCAGCAGCTCCAGCGGGAGGGGGACAGATACGCAGTATTTT.

This clone was seen a handful of times. The rearrangement joins TRBV6-5 to TRBJ1-1, with a possible D match to TRBD1 (6 bases). V dropped 6 bases and J dropped 5 bases, with 19 bases sitting between them. This CDR3 is 15 amino acids long. CDR1 is MNHEY and CDR2 is SVGAGI in the germline V gene. The chain's CDR3 is CASSTGSGGKTEAFF. CDR3 DNA sequence: TGTGCCAGCAGCACAGGGTCGGGAGGAAAGACTGAAGCTTTCTTT.

The chain is built from TRBV30 and TRBJ1-6; 9 bases match TRBD1. The CDR3 has 15 amino acids. V was clipped by 5 bases and J by 5 bases; unmatched bases: 7. Germline CDR1 reads GTSNPN; CDR2 reads SVGIG (reference sequence). CDR3 bases: TGTGCCTGGGAGAAGACAGGGGGAGATAATTCACCCCTCCACTTT. Translating gives CAWEKTGGDNSPLHF.

This rearrangement joins TRBV2 to TRBJ1-1, with a tentative D call TRBD1 (5 bases). CDR1 is SNHLY and CDR2 is FYNNEI in the germline V gene. This CDR3 is built from 14 residues. V was trimmed by 2 bases and J by 6 bases, leaving 13 bases between them. The CDR3: CASSERPGGAEAFF. For the CDR3, the DNA is TGTGCCAGCAGTGAAAGACCCGGGGGGGCTGAAGCTTTCTTT. Filled out from reference TRBV2 and TRBJ1-1, the complete variable domain reads EPEVTQTPSHQVTQMGQEVILRCVPISNHLYFYWYRQILGQKVEFLVSFYNNEISEKSEIFDDQFSVERPDGSNFTLKIRSTKLEDSAMYFCASSERPGGAEAFFGQGTRLTVV.

The chain has TRBV5-1 and TRBJ2-5; the D is unclear. Germline V gives CDR1 SGHRS, CDR2 YFSETQ. This CDR3 spans 12 amino acids. V gave up 4 bases and J gave up 1 base, with 5 bases separating them. CDR3 nucleotides: TGCGCCAGCAGCGACACCCAAGAGACCCAGTACTTC. Amino acid sequence: CASSDTQETQYF.

V usage is TRBV27 and J usage is TRBJ1-5, with TRBD1 matching 11 bases. In germline, CDR1 is MNHEY, CDR2 SMNVEV (reference sequence). V shed 5 bases, J shed 10 bases, and the junction held 4 bases outside the gene matches. The CDR3 is made up of 13 amino acids. DNA for the CDR3: TGTGCCAGCAGTCGGACAGGGGGCGGTCCCCAGCATTTT. Residues: CASSRTGGGPQHF.

J is TRBJ1-6 and V is TRBV30; unclear D gene. Looked up from germline, CDR1 is GTSNPN and CDR2 is SVGIG (reference sequence). V was trimmed by 3 bases and J by 7 bases, leaving 13 bases between them. The CDR3 is 14 residues long. Here the CDR3 reads CAWRVPSTNSPLHF. The CDR3 DNA is TGTGCCTGGAGAGTCCCCTCCACAAATTCACCCCTCCACTTT.

The J gene is TRBJ2-3, the V gene TRBV10-3, with a weak D call TRBD1 (6 bases). Between the trimmed V and J ends, which lost 3 bases and 6 bases, there was a span of 10 bases. The CDR3 has 13 amino acids. Germline V gene lookup returns CDR1 ENHRY and CDR2 SYGVKD. CDR3 in DNA: TGTGCCATCAGTGACAGGGGAGACGATACGCAGTATTTT. This gives the protein CAISDRGDDTQYF.

This clone was picked up one time. The chain recombines TRBV5-1 with TRBJ2-1; 7 bases fit TRBD2. Germline CDR1 reads SGHRS; CDR2 reads YFSETQ. The CDR3 loop spans 15 amino acids. J was trimmed by 4 bases and V by 0 bases; bases with no gene match: 4. The CDR3 protein is CASSLVLAEYNEQFF. The CDR3 nucleotides read TGCGCCAGCAGCTTGGTCCTAGCGGAGTACAATGAGCAGTTCTTC.

The rearrangement joins TRBV29-1 to TRBJ2-1; D is possibly TRBD1 (6 bases). The CDR3 consists of 13 residues. Germline CDR1 reads SQVTM; CDR2 reads ANQGSEA. V was cut by 6 bases and J by 3 bases, with 12 bases left in between. The CDR3 nucleotides read TGCAGCGTCCGACAGGATAGCTACAATGAGCAGTTCTTC. It codes for CSVRQDSYNEQFF.

The rearrangement links TRBV14 to TRBJ1-1; D is uncertain. The germline V gene has CDR1 SGHDN and CDR2 FVKESK. CDR3 length: 13 residues. V lost 0 bases and J lost 2, with 4 bases in between. As DNA, the CDR3 is TGTGCCAGCAGCCAAGATCTTAACACTGAAGCTTTCTTT. Its translation is CASSQDLNTEAFF.

This chain joins TRBV15 and TRBJ2-3, with TRBD2 identical over 7 bases. The CDR3 runs to 15 residues. Trimming took 5 bases from V and 2 from J; bases not matched to a gene: 7. Germline V gene sequence: CDR1 LNHNV, CDR2 YYDKDF (reference sequence). CDR3 protein: CATSSQREATDTQYF. The DNA of the CDR3 is TGTGCCACCAGCTCCCAGCGGGAAGCCACAGATACGCAGTATTTT.

The genes are TRBV5-6 and TRBJ1-3; D may be TRBD1 (5 bases). The CDR3 is 15 amino acids. Germline V gives CDR1 SGHDT, CDR2 YYEEEE. V was pared by 1 base and J by 9 bases, with 17 bases between. CDR3 sequence (DNA): TGTGCCAGCAGCTTGATGGCAGGGCATCCTATCACCATATATTTT. It codes for CASSLMAGHPITIYF.

The rearrangement links TRBV7-9 to TRBJ1-6; D remains unclear. V shed 4 bases and J shed 10 bases, with 14 bases lying between them. The CDR3 contains 14 residues. Germline V gene sequence: CDR1 SEHNR, CDR2 FQNEAQ (reference sequence). DNA for the CDR3: TGTGCCAGCAGCTCCGATTTCGGAGGCTCACCCCTCCACTTT. Its protein is CASSSDFGGSPLHF.

The gene calls are TRBV18 and TRBJ2-7; unclear D gene. Trimming took off 2 bases at V and 3 bases at J, with 5 bases between the two ends. This CDR3 has 12 residues. The V gene's germline CDR1 is KGHSH and CDR2 LQKENI. The CDR3 DNA is TGTGCCAGCTCACCAGAGCTCTACGAGCAGTACTTC. Residues: CASSPELYEQYF.

V usage is TRBV28 and J usage is TRBJ2-2, with 7 bases aligning to TRBD1. V was pared by 6 bases and J by 4 bases, with 8 bases of the junction left unmatched. Germline V gene sequence: CDR1 MDHEN, CDR2 SYDVKM. This CDR3 is 15 amino acids long. CDR3 sequence (DNA): TGTGCCAGCAGCCCATTGCAGGGGGTCACCGGGGAGCTGTTTTTT. Translated: CASSPLQGVTGELFF.

The J gene is TRBJ1-6, the V gene TRBV5-6; D is ambiguous. Germline values: CDR1 SGHDT, CDR2 YYEEEE. The CDR3 length is 16 residues. Between the trimmed V and J ends, which lost 2 bases and 1 base, there was a span of 10 bases. This CDR3 is CASSFDVRSYNSPLHF. CDR3 bases: TGTGCCAGCAGCTTCGATGTGAGGTCCTATAATTCACCCCTCCACTTT. Filled out from reference TRBV5-6 and TRBJ1-6, the complete variable domain reads DAGVTQSPTHLIKTRGQQVTLRCSPKSGHDTVSWYQQALGQGPQFIFQYYEEEERQRGNFPDRFSGHQFPNYSSELNVNALLLGDSALYLCASSFDVRSYNSPLHFGNGTRLTVT.

The chain couples TRBV30 to TRBJ1-2; no definite D call. CDR1 is GTSNPN, CDR2 SVGIG, per germline (reference sequence). The CDR3 consists of 12 residues. V lost 3 bases and J lost 1, with 6 bases in between. This CDR3 reads CAWSQFNYGYTF. CDR3 coding DNA: TGTGCCTGGAGCCAGTTTAACTATGGCTACACCTTC.